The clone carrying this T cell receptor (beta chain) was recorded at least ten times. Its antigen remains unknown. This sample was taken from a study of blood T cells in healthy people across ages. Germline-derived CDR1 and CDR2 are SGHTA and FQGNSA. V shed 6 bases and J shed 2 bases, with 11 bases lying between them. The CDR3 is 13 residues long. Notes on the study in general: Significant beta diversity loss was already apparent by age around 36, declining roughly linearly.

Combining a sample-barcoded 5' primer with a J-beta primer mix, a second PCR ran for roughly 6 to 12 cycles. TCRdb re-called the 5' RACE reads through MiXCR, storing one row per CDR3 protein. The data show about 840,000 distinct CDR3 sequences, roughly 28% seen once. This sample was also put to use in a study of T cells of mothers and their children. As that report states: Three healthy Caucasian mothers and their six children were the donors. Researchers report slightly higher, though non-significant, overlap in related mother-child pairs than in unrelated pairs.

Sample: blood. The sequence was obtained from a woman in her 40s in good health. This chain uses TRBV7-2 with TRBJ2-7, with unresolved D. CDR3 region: CASRLDNTYEQYF. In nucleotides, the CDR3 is TGTGCCAGCAGGCTAGACAATACCTACGAGCAGTACTTC.